A single sample gave rise to the 8 T cell receptor beta chains below, sequenced in a study of T cells after posttransplantation cyclophosphamide. Sequencing used immunoSEQ multiplex PCR; TCRdb keeps in-frame clones, though not all of them. The sample records more than 20,000 clones, roughly 70% being singletons. The sample taken for sequencing was memory CD4+ T cells sorted from PBMCs. The source of these receptors is a woman aged 55 to 70 in good health, CMV-negative, and a related stem cell transplant donor.

This sequence joins TRBV10-3 and TRBJ1-1; 10 bases agree with TRBD1. Germline loops: CDR1 ENHRY, CDR2 SYGVKD. V gave up 7 bases and J gave up 0 bases; unmatched junction bases: 5. The CDR3 covers 15 residues. This chain's CDR3 is CAIKGTGAMNTEAFF. The CDR3 DNA sequence: TGTGCCATCAAGGGGACAGGGGCAATGAACACTGAAGCTTTCTTT.

The chain uses TRBV19 and TRBJ1-1, with D maybe TRBD1 (6 bases). The ends were cut back, 5 bases at V and 10 bases at J, with 14 bases in the middle. Germline assignment: CDR1 LNHDA and CDR2 SQIVND (reference sequence). This CDR3 region has 12 residues. As DNA, the CDR3 is TGTGCCAGTAGTCAAAAGGACAGCCGAGCTTTCTTT. Translating gives CASSQKDSRAFF.

This sequence joins TRBV7-3 and TRBJ2-7; 12 nucleotides agree with TRBD2. With 2 bases clipped from V and 5 bases from J, the junction kept 7 bases outside the gene matches. Germline CDR1 is SGHTA and CDR2 is FQGTGA. This CDR3 region has 16 residues. The CDR3 loop reads CASSLRLAGGLNEQYF. For the CDR3, the DNA is TGTGCCAGCAGCTTACGGCTAGCGGGGGGGCTGAACGAGCAGTACTTC.

The J gene is TRBJ2-3, the V gene TRBV9; 8 nucleotides align to TRBD2. Germline CDR1 SGDLS, CDR2 YYNGEE. V gave up 0 bases and J gave up 3 bases; unmatched junction bases: 9. The CDR3 length is 17 residues. CDR3: CASSVAIFGGGTDTQYF. The CDR3 nucleotides read TGTGCCAGCAGCGTAGCTATTTTCGGGGGGGGGACAGATACGCAGTATTTT.

V gene TRBV18 combines with J gene TRBJ2-7; D is possibly TRBD1 (6 bases). Trimming shortened V by 5 bases and J by 0 bases, and 17 bases separated the two germline ends. CDR3 length: 16 residues. Germline assignment: CDR1 KGHSH and CDR2 LQKENI. CDR3 nucleotide sequence: TGTGCCAGCTCAACAAAGGGGGACATCCCCTCCTACGAGCAGTACTTC. The encoded protein is CASSTKGDIPSYEQYF.

The chain has TRBV6-5 and TRBJ2-2; weak D call: TRBD1 (6 bases). The V end lost 8 bases, the J end lost 2 bases, and 12 bases lay between the germline ends. Germline V gene lookup returns CDR1 MNHEY and CDR2 SVGAGI. The CDR3 loop spans 14 amino acids. CDR3 DNA sequence: TGTGCCAGCGGGACAACAGGAAACACCGGGGAGCTGTTTTTT. It specifies CASGTTGNTGELFF.

Written as DNA, the CDR3 is TGCAGCATCCAGACTAGCGGGACGGGCAATGAGCAGTTCTTC. Amino acid sequence: CSIQTSGTGNEQFF. The V call is TRBV29-1, the J call TRBJ2-1, with TRBD2 matching over 11 bases. This CDR3 has 14 residues. Germline V gene data show CDR1 as SQVTM and CDR2 as ANQGSEA. The J segment lost 6 bases and the V segment lost 8 bases, leaving 9 bases of the junction unmatched.

The chain uses TRBV2 and TRBJ2-5; a weak D match, TRBD2 (5 bases). Germline assignment: CDR1 SNHLY and CDR2 FYNNEI. Deletions cut 6 bases from V and 0 bases from J, with 11 bases between. The CDR3 length is 14 residues. The CDR3 protein is CASSLVGNQETQYF. CDR3 bases: TGTGCCAGCAGCTTAGTCGGGAACCAAGAGACCCAGTACTTC.